These 21 T cell receptor beta chains originate from one sample sequenced in a study of CD8 T cells in Susac syndrome. Random hexamers were used to reverse transcribe roughly 0.45 to 1 ug of RNA. TCRdb reprocessed the immunoSEQ multiplex PCR reads via MiXCR and lists one record per CDR3 protein. The sample comprises 95,000 to 150,000 distinct CDR3 sequences, around 94% of which are singletons, and more than 0.25% rests with the top ten. The sequenced sample consisted of CD8+ T cells from PBMCs. Receptors were obtained from a human donor with Susac syndrome.

This rearrangement joins TRBV12-3 or TRBV12-4 to TRBJ2-7, with a tentative D call TRBD2 (7 bases). Deletions cut 6 bases from V and 3 bases from J, with 18 bases between. The length of the CDR3 is 15 residues. The CDR3 coding sequence is TGTGCCAGCAGGCTTTCGGGGGGCAGCATCTACGAGCAGTACTTC. Protein: CASRLSGGSIYEQYF.

V is TRBV11-2 and J is TRBJ2-1; 8 bases align to TRBD2. There are 15 residues in the CDR3. The V gene end was trimmed by 0 bases and the J gene end by 6 bases; junction bases not matched to a gene: 4. The V gene's germline CDR1 is SGHAT and CDR2 FQNNGV. CDR3 in amino acids: CASSLEWTSRNEQFF. The CDR3 DNA is TGTGCCAGCAGCTTAGAGTGGACTAGCCGCAATGAGCAGTTCTTC.

The chain combines TRBV4-2 with TRBJ2-7; D is uncertain. CDR1 and CDR2 (germline): LGHNA, YNFKEQ. This CDR3 region has 13 residues. Trimming took 2 bases from V and 4 from J, leaving 9 bases between them. The CDR3 bases are TGTGCCAGCAGCCAATTGTCCGGGTACGAGCAGTACTTC. Translation gives CASSQLSGYEQYF.

The chain combines TRBV25-1 with TRBJ1-1; TRBD1 might be the D (5 bases). This CDR3 comprises 13 residues. The V gene's germline CDR1 is MGHDK and CDR2 SYGVNS. V dropped 6 bases and J dropped 8 bases, with 16 bases sitting between them. CDR3 region: CASRFEGTIEAFF. The CDR3, as DNA: TGTGCCAGCAGGTTCGAAGGGACCATCGAAGCTTTCTTT. Looking up the rest from reference TRBV25-1 and TRBJ1-1 gives the full variable domain: EADIYQTPRYLVIGTGKKITLECSQTMGHDKMYWYQQDPGMELHLIHYSYGVNSTEKGDLSSESTVSRIRTEHFPLTLESARPSHTSQYLCASRFEGTIEAFFGQGTRLTVV.

The rearrangement uses TRBV10-3 and TRBJ2-7, with D maybe TRBD1 (5 bases). V shed 6 bases and J shed 3 bases, with 12 bases lying between them. The length of the CDR3 is 13 residues. Germline V gene data show CDR1 as ENHRY and CDR2 as SYGVKD. CDR3 sequence: CAIRPDSLYEQYF. In DNA form, the CDR3 reads TGTGCCATCAGACCCGACAGTCTCTACGAGCAGTACTTC.

The rearrangement uses TRBV7-9 and TRBJ2-7; no reliable D call. The V gene's germline CDR1 is SEHNR and CDR2 FQNEAQ (reference sequence). Deletions cut 6 bases from V and 0 bases from J, with 9 bases between. The CDR3 loop spans 13 amino acids. The CDR3 nucleotides are TGTGCCAGCAGTATCTCAAGCTCCTACGAGCAGTACTTC. Amino acids: CASSISSSYEQYF.

The chain employs TRBV4-2 and TRBJ1-5; TRBD1 matches at 12 bases. This CDR3 has 15 residues. CDR1 and CDR2 (germline): LGHNA, YNFKEQ. The V gene end was trimmed by 5 bases and the J gene end by 7 bases; junction bases not matched to a gene: 6. CDR3 DNA sequence: TGTGCCAGCAGCTCGGGACAGGGGGCGAGGCAGCCCCAGCATTTT. This translates into CASSSGQGARQPQHF.

The chain couples TRBV4-1 to TRBJ2-7; TRBD1 matches 8 bases. This CDR3 is 16 amino acids long. V gave up 4 bases and J gave up 4 bases; unmatched junction bases: 12. Germline V gene sequence: CDR1 MGHRA, CDR2 YSYEKL. CDR3 loop: CASSPIAGQGAYEQYF. CDR3 coding DNA: TGCGCCAGCAGCCCTATCGCCGGGCAGGGGGCTTACGAGCAGTACTTC.

This chain connects TRBV21-1 to TRBJ2-7; whether TRBD1, the table's D call, matches the DNA was not checked. TRBV21-1 is labeled a pseudogene. This CDR3 comprises 17 residues. The chain's CDR3 is CASSIKGTARRSYEQYF. In nucleotides, the CDR3 is TGTGCCAGCAGTATTAAAGGTACCGCCCGGCGGTCCTACGAGCAGTACTTC.

J is TRBJ2-7 and V is TRBV20-1, with 7 bases aligning to TRBD2. Germline V gives CDR1 DFQATT, CDR2 SNEGSKA (reference sequence). The J segment lost 2 bases and the V segment lost 7 bases, leaving 5 bases of the junction unmatched. This CDR3 comprises 12 residues. The CDR3 DNA sequence: TGCAGTGTCCCGGGGGGTACCTACGAGCAGTACTTC. It encodes CSVPGGTYEQYF.

The chain carries TRBV6-5 and TRBJ2-7; possibly TRBD1 for D (6 bases). Germline values: CDR1 MNHEY, CDR2 SVGAGI. The V gene lost 2 bases and the J gene lost 3 bases, with 11 bases spanning the gap. This CDR3 spans 14 amino acids. CDR3 coding DNA: TGTGCCAGCAGTTACGGGCAGGGGAACTACGAGCAGTACTTC. Protein: CASSYGQGNYEQYF.

The chain carries TRBV29-1 and TRBJ2-7, with D uncertain. Trimming cost V 2 bases and J 2 bases, with 10 bases left between them. CDR3 length equals 13 residues. Germline V gene lookup returns CDR1 SQVTM and CDR2 ANQGSEA. Here the CDR3 DNA reads TGCAGCGTTGAACTGATCACGCCCTACGAGCAGTACTTC. Protein sequence: CSVELITPYEQYF.

The chain carries TRBV7-9 and TRBJ2-7; a possible D gene is TRBD1 (6 bases). Trimming left V 3 bases short and J 7 bases short, with 7 bases between. The CDR3 extends over 11 amino acids. Looked up from germline, CDR1 is SEHNR and CDR2 is FQNEAQ (reference sequence). The CDR3, as DNA: TGTGCCAGCAGCTTTACAGGGGAGCAGTACTTC. This gives the protein CASSFTGEQYF. The whole variable domain, remainder taken from reference TRBV7-9 and TRBJ2-7, is DTGVSQNPRHKITKRGQNVTFRCDPISEHNRLYWYRQTLGQGPEFLTYFQNEAQLEKSRLLSDRFSAERPKGSFSTLEIQRTEQGDSAMYLCASSFTGEQYFGPGTRLTVT.

The rearrangement uses TRBV12-3 or TRBV12-4 and TRBJ2-3; D unresolved. This CDR3 contains 14 residues. Trimming shortened V by 6 bases and J by 0 bases, and 10 bases separated the two germline ends. In DNA form, the CDR3 reads TGTGCCAGCAGCCCTTCCATTAGCACAGATACGCAGTATTTT. The encoded protein is CASSPSISTDTQYF.

The CDR3, as DNA: TGTGCCAGCAGTTACCTTCGTGAGCAGTACTTC. As protein: CASSYLREQYF. The chain combines TRBV6-2 or TRBV6-3 with TRBJ2-7; the D is unclear. The germline gives CDR1 MNHEY, CDR2 SVGEGT. V shed 2 bases and J shed 7 bases, with 6 bases lying between them. The CDR3 sequence is 11 residues long.

This CDR3 is CASSDSTLGLFF. The CDR3, as DNA: TGTGCCAGCAGCGATTCTACTCTGGGACTGTTTTTT. The rearrangement uses TRBV5-6 and TRBJ1-4; D is uncertain. V was shortened by 4 bases and J by 13 bases, with 14 bases between the two germline ends. Germline CDR1 is SGHDT and CDR2 is YYEEEE. This CDR3 spans 12 amino acids.

The chain recombines TRBV12-3 or TRBV12-4 with TRBJ2-7; either TRBD1 or TRBD2 may supply D (5 bases each). This CDR3 has 14 amino acids. V lost 0 bases and J 2 bases, leaving 8 bases between the germline ends. CDR3 DNA: TGTGCCAGCAGTTTAGCAGGGGACGCCTACGAGCAGTACTTC. This translates into CASSLAGDAYEQYF.

The chain has TRBV9 and TRBJ2-1, with D unclear. The V end lost 3 bases, the J end lost 1 base, and 5 bases lay between the germline ends. Germline V gene lookup returns CDR1 SGDLS and CDR2 YYNGEE. This CDR3 has 13 residues. The CDR3 sequence: CASSAGSYNEQFF. Written as DNA, the CDR3 is TGTGCCAGCAGCGCCGGGTCCTACAATGAGCAGTTCTTC.

The gene calls are TRBV5-4 and TRBJ2-7; 7 bases are shared with TRBD1. Trimming removed 4 bases from V and 2 bases from J; junction bases left unmatched: 6. Germline V lookup: CDR1 SGHNT, CDR2 YYREEE (reference sequence). This CDR3 region has 14 residues. The CDR3 DNA reads as TGTGCCAGCAGCGAGGACAGGAGAACCTACGAGCAGTACTTC. Protein: CASSEDRRTYEQYF. The variable domain in full, completed from reference TRBV5-4 and TRBJ2-7, reads ETGVTQSPTHLIKTRGQQVTLRCSSQSGHNTVSWYQQALGQGPQFIFQYYREEENGRGNFPPRFSGLQFPNYSSELNVNALELDDSALYLCASSEDRRTYEQYFGPGTRLTVT.

This chain uses TRBV10-2 with TRBJ2-1; D possibly corresponds to TRBD2 (6 bases). The CDR3 runs to 14 residues. V was pared by 8 bases and J by 6 bases, with 17 bases between. Germline V CDR1 and CDR2: WSHSY, SAAADI. This CDR3 reads CASGWEVGPNEQFF. CDR3 in DNA: TGCGCCAGCGGGTGGGAGGTGGGGCCCAATGAGCAGTTCTTC.

This chain connects TRBV20-1 to TRBJ1-2; maybe TRBD1 (5 bases). The CDR3 runs to 13 residues. Looked up from germline, CDR1 is DFQATT and CDR2 is SNEGSKA (reference sequence). Trimming stripped 1 base from V and 6 bases from J, with 12 bases between. The CDR3 region is CSARGPRDNGYTF. CDR3 bases: TGCAGTGCTAGAGGGCCCAGGGATAATGGCTACACCTTC.